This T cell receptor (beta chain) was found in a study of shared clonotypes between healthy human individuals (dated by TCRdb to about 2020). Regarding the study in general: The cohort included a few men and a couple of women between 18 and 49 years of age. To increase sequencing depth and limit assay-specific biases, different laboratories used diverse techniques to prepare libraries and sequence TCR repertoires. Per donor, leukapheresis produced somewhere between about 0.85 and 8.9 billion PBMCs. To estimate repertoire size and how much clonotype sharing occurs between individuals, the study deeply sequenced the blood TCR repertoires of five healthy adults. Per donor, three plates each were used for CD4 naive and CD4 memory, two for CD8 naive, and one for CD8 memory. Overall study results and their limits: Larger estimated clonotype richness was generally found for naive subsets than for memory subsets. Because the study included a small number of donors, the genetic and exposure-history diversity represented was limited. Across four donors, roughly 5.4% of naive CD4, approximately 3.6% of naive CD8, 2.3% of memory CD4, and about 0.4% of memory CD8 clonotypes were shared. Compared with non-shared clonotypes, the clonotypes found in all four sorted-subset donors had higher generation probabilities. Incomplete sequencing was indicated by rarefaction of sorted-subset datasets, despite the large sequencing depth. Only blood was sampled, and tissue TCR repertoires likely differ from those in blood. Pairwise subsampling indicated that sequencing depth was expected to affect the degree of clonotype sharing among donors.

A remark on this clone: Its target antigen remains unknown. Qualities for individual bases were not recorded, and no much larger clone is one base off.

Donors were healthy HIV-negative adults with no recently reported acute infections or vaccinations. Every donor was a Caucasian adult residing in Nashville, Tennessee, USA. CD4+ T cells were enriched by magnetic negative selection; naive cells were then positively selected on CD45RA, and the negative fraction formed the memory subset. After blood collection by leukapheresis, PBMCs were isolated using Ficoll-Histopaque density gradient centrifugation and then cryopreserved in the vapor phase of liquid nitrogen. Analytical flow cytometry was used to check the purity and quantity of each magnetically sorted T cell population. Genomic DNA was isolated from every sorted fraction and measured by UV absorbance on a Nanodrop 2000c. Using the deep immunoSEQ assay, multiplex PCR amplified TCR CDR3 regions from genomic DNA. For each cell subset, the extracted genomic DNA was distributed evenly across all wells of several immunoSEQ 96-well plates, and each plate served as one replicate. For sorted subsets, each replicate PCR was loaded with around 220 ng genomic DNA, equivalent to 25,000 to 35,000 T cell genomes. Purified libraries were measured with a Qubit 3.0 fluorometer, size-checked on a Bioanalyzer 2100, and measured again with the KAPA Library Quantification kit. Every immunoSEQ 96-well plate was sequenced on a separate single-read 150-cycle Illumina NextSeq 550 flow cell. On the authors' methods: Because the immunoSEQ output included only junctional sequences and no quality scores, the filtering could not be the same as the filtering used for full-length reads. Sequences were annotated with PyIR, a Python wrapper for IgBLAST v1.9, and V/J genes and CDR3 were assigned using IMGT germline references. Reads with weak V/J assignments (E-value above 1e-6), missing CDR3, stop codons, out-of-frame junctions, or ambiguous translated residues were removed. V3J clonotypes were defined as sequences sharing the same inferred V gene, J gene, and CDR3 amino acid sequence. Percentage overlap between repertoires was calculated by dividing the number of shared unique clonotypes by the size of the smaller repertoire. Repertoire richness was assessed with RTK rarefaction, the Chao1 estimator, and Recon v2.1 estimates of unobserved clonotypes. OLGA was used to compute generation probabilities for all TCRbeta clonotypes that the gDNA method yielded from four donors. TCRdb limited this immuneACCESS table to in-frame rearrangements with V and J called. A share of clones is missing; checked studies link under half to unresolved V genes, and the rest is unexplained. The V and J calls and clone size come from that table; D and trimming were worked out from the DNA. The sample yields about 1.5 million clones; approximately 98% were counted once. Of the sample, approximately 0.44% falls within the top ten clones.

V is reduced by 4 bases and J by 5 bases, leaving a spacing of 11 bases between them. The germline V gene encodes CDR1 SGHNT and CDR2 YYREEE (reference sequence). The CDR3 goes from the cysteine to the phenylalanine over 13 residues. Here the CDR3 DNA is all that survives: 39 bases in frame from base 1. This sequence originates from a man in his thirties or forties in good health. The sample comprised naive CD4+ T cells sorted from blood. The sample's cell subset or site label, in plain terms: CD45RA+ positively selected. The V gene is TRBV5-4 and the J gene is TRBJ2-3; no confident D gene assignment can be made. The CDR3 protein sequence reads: CASSPIKGDTQYF. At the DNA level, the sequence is TGTGCCAGCAGCCCGATTAAAGGAGATACGCAGTATTTT.